This T cell receptor beta chain was found in a study of cytomegalovirus exposure and HLA in healthy donors. Study results and limitations: A later analysis appeared to link common viral pathogens to several of the most significant clusters. DRB1 had the most TCR associations and HLA-C the fewest, a later analysis found, with rates varying by HLA locus.

Germline CDR1 is LNHDA and CDR2 is SQIVND (reference sequence). Trimming removed 3 bases at V and 3 bases at J, with 14 bases between. The CDR3 is 15 amino acids. In the PCR, 60 Vbeta and 13 Jbeta primers were used. The assay was immunoSEQ multiplex PCR, and TCRdb's table has in-frame clones only and misses some. Of 150,000 to 180,000 clones in the sample, 65% to 75% were seen once. On this clone itself: As yet, its antigen is unknown.

The clonotype was recovered from a man aged 18 to 30 in good health and CMV-seronegative. The chain joins TRBV19 to TRBJ1-2; possible D gene TRBD1, 5 bases. Sequenced: PBMCs. CDR3 sequence (DNA): TGTGCCAGTAGTATGATGGGTAGGGGTGACTATGGCTACACCTTC. Encoded protein: CASSMMGRGDYGYTF.